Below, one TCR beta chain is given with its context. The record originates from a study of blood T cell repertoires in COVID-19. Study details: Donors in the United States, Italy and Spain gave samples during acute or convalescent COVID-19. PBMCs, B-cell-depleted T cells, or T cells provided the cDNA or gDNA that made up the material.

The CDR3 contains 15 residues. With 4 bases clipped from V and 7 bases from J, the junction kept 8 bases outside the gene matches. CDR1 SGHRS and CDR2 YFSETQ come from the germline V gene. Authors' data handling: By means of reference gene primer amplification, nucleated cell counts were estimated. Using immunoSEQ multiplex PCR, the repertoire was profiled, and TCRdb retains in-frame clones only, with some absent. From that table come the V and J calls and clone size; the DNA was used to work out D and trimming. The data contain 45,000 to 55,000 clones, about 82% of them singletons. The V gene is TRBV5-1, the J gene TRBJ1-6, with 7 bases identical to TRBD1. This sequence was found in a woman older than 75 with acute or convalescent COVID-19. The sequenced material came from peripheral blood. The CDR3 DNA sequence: TGCGCCAGCAGCACCCGACAGGGTCCAAATTCACCCCTCCACTTT. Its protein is CASSTRQGPNSPLHF. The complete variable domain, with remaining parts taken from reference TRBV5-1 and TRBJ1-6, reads KAGVTQTPRYLIKTRGQQVTLSCSPISGHRSVSWYQQTPGQGLQFLFEYFSETQRNKGNFPGRFSGRQFSNSRSEMNVSTLELGDSALYLCASSTRQGPNSPLHFGNGTRLTVT.